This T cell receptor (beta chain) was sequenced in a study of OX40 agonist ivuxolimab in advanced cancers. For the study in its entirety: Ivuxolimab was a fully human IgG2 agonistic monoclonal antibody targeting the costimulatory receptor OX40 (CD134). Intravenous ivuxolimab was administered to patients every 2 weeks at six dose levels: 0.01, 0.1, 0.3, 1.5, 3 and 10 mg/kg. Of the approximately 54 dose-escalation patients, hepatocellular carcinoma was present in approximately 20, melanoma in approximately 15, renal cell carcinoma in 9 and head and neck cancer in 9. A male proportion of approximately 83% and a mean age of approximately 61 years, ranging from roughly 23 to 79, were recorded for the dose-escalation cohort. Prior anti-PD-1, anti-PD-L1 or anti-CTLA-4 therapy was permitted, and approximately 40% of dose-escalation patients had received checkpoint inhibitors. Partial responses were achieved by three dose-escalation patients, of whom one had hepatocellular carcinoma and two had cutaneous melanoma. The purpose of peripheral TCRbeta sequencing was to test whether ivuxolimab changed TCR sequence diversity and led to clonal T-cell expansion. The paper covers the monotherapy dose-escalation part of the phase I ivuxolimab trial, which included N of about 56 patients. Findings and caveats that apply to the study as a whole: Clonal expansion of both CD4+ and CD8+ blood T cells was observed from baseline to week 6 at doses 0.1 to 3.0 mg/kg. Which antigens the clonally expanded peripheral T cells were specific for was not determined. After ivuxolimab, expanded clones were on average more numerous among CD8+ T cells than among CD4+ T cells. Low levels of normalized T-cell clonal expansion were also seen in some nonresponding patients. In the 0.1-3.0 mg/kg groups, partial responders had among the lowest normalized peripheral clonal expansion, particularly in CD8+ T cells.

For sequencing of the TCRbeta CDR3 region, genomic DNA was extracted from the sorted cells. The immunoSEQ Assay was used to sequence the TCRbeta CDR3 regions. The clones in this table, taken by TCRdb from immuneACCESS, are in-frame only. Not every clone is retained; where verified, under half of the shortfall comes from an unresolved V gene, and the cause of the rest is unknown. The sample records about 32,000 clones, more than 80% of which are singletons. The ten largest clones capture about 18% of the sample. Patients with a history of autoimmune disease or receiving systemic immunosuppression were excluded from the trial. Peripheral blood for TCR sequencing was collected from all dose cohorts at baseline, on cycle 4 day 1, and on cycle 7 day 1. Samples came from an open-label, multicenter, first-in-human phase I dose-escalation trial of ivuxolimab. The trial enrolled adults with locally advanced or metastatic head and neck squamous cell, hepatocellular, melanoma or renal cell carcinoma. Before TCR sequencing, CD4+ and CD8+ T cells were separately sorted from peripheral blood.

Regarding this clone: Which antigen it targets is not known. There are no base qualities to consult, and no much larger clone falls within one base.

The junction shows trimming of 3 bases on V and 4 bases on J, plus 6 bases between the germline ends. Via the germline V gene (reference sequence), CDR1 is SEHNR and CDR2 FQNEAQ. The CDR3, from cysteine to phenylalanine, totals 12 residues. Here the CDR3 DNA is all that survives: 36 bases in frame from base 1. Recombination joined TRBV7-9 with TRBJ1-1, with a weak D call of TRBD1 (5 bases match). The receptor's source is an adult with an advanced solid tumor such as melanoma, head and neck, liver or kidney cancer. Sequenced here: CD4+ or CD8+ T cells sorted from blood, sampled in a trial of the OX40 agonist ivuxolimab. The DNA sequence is TGTGCCAGCAGCTTTCAGGGCACTGAAGCTTTCTTT. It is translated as CASSFQGTEAFF.